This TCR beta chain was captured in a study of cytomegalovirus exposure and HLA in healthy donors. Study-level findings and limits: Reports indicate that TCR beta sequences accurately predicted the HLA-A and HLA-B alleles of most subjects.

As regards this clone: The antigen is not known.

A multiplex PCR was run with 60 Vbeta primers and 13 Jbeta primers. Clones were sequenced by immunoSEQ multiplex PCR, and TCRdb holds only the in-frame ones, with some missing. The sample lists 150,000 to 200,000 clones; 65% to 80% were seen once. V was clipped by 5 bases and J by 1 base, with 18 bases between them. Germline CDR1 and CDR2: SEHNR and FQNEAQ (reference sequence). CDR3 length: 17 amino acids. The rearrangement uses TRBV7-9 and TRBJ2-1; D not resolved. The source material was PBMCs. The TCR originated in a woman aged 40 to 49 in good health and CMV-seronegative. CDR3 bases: TGTGCCAGCAGCCGACCCCGGAGTCACGGGTCCTACAATGAGCAGTTCTTC. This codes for CASSRPRSHGSYNEQFF.